The clone carrying this T cell receptor beta chain occurred a few times. CDR3 length: 18 residues. Germline values: CDR1 MNHNY, CDR2 SVGAGI (reference sequence). Losses at the gene ends were 7 bases for V and 6 bases for J; bases not matched to a gene: 18. In the original analysis: The assay estimated nucleated cells by amplifying reference gene primers. TCRdb's table, derived via immunoSEQ multiplex PCR, lists solely in-frame clones and lacks some. That table gives V, J and clone size, and the DNA gave D and trimming. The data hold under 200,000 clones, with roughly 83% observed a single time. The data belong to a study of blood T cell repertoires in COVID-19. On the study more broadly: Sites in the United States, Italy and Spain provided acute and convalescent COVID-19 samples. T cells, B-cell-depleted T cells, or PBMCs provided the cDNA or gDNA that served as material.

The V and J genes are TRBV6-6 and TRBJ1-1; 12 bases line up with TRBD1. Specimen: peripheral blood. The source is a woman older than 75 with active or convalescent COVID-19. The CDR3 spells CASIRGEPGQGARAEAFF. CDR3 sequence (DNA): TGTGCCAGCATTCGTGGCGAGCCGGGACAGGGGGCACGAGCTGAAGCTTTCTTT.